This passage covers 6 T cell receptor beta chains from one sample sequenced in a study of T cells in Graves' hyperthyroidism and ophthalmopathy (dated by TCRdb to the late 2010s). Libraries were made using multiplex PCR. The sequencing machine was an Illumina HiSeq 2000. TCR beta CDR3 regions were amplified from RNA transcripts. The TCR CDR3 was subjected to a first round of RT-PCR using the HTBI primer set and the Qiagen OneStep RT-PCR kit. TCRdb handled the public reads itself, with Q25 trimming in fastp and clone calling in MiXCR, and kept productive beta chains. All rows with the same CDR3 protein become a single entry with the most common DNA and genes. The sample contains roughly 240,000 distinct CDR3 sequences, around 24% of them found a single time. The biggest ten clones account for 35% to 40% of the sample. Sequencing input: blood. The receptor set was obtained from a woman aged 40 to 50 with Graves' ophthalmopathy.

This chain joins TRBV6-1 and TRBJ1-6; D perhaps matches TRBD1 (5 bases). The V gene lost 6 bases and the J gene lost 10 bases, with 16 bases spanning the gap. Germline loops: CDR1 MNHNS, CDR2 SASEGT. The CDR3 has 14 residues. CDR3 in DNA: TGTGCCAGCAGAGGGGCAGGGTTGCAATCACCCCTCCACTTT. This gives the protein CASRGAGLQSPLHF.

This clonotype was seen more than once but under ten times. J is TRBJ2-7 and V is TRBV4-1; 8 bases are a match to TRBD1. Germline values: CDR1 MGHRA, CDR2 YSYEKL. CDR3 size: 15 residues. The V and J ends lost 4 bases and 5 bases, in that order; junction bases with no gene match: 10. CDR3 bases: TGCGCCAGCAGCCCCTTCGAGACAGGGGCCCACGAGCAGTACTTC. Its protein product is CASSPFETGAHEQYF.

Ten or more counts support this clonotype. The chain has TRBV5-6 and TRBJ2-7; the D is unclear. This CDR3 contains 13 residues. Germline CDR1 reads SGHDT; CDR2 reads YYEEEE. Trimming took off 4 bases at V and 0 bases at J, with 8 bases between the two ends. Here the CDR3 reads CASSEQYSYEQYF. The DNA for the CDR3 is TGTGCCAGCAGCGAACAGTACTCCTACGAGCAGTACTTC.

This rearrangement joins TRBV12-3 or TRBV12-4 to TRBJ1-1; TRBD1 aligns across 11 bases. The trim removed 6 bases at V and 5 bases at J, leaving 8 bases unmatched. The CDR3 spans 15 residues. In DNA, the CDR3 is TGTGCCAGCAGATACCGGACAGGGGGCAGGACTGAAGCTTTCTTT. Amino acid sequence: CASRYRTGGRTEAFF.

This chain joins TRBV24-1 and TRBJ2-4; 9 positions match TRBD1. The V gene's germline CDR1 is KGHDR and CDR2 SFDVKD. V was pared by 5 bases and J by 6 bases, with 7 bases of the junction left unmatched. The CDR3 is 15 residues long. In DNA, the CDR3 is TGTGCCACCAGTGGCCCGACAGGGGGTTCAAACATTCAGTACTTC. It encodes CATSGPTGGSNIQYF.

This clonotype has at least ten counts. The J gene is TRBJ2-7, the V gene TRBV10-3; possibly TRBD2 for D (6 bases). The CDR3 is made up of 13 amino acids. Germline CDR1 and CDR2: ENHRY and SYGVKD. The V end was cut by 8 bases, the J end by 2 bases, with 13 bases between. The CDR3 DNA is TGTGCCATCGCCGGGACTTCCCCCTACGAGCAGTACTTC. Encoded protein: CAIAGTSPYEQYF.